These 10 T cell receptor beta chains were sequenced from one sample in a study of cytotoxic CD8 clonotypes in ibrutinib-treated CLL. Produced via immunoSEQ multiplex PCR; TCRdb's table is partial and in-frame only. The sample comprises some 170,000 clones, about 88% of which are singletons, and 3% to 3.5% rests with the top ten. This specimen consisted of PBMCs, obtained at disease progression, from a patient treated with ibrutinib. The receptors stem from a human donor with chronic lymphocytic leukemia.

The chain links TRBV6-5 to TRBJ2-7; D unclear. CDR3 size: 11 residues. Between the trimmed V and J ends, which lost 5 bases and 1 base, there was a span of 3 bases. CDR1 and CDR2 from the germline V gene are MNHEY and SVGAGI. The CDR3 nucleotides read TGTGCCAGCAGTGAATCCTACGAGCAGTACTTC. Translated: CASSESYEQYF.

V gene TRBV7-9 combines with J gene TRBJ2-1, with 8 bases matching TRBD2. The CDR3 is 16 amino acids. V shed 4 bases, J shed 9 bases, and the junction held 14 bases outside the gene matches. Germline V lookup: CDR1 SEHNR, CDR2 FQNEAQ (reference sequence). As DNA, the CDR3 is TGTGCCAGCAGCTCCGCGAGCGGGAGTCTGTCGGGTGAGCAGTTCTTC. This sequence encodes CASSSASGSLSGEQFF.

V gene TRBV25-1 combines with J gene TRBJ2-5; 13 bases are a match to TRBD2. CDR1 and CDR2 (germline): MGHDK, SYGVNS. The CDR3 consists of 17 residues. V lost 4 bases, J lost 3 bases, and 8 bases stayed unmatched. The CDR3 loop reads CASSVGTSGIREETQYF. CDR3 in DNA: TGTGCCAGCAGTGTCGGGACTAGCGGGATAAGGGAAGAGACCCAGTACTTC.

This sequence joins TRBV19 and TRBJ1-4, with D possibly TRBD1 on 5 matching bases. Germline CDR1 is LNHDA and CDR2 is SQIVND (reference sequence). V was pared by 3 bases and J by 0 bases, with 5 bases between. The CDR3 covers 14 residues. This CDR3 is CASSMGATNEKLFF. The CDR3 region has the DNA TGTGCCAGTAGTATGGGGGCAACTAATGAAAAACTGTTTTTT. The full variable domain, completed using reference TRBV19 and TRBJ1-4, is DGGITQSPKYLFRKEGQNVTLSCEQNLNHDAMYWYRQDPGQGLRLIYYSQIVNDFQKGDIAEGYSVSREKKESFPLTVTSAQKNPTAFYLCASSMGATNEKLFFGSGTQLSVL.

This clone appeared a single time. CDR3 nucleotides: TGTGCCAGCAGTTTATGGAGGGGGGTTCAGCCCCAGCATTTT. It codes for CASSLWRGVQPQHF. The chain uses TRBV28 and TRBJ1-5, with a weak D call TRBD1 (6 bases). V was cut by 0 bases and J by 6 bases, with 9 bases left in between. Germline V CDR1 and CDR2: MDHEN, SYDVKM. CDR3 length: 14 residues.

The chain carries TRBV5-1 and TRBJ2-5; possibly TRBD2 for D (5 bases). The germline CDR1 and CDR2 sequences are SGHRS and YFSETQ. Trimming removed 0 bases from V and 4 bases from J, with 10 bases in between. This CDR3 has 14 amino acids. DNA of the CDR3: TGCGCCAGCAGCTTGGCTTTGGCGGGAGAGACCCAGTACTTC. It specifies CASSLALAGETQYF.

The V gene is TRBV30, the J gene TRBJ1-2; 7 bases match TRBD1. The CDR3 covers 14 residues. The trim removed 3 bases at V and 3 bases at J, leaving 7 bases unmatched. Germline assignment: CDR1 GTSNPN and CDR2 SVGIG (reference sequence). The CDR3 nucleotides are TGTGCCTGGAGCTCCGGACAGGTACACTATGGCTACACCTTC. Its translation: CAWSSGQVHYGYTF.

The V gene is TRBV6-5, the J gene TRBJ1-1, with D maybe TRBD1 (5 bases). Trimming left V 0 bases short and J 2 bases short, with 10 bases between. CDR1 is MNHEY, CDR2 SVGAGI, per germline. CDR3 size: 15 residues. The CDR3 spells CASSYSGRANTEAFF. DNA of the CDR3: TGTGCCAGCAGTTACTCGGGACGGGCAAACACTGAAGCTTTCTTT.

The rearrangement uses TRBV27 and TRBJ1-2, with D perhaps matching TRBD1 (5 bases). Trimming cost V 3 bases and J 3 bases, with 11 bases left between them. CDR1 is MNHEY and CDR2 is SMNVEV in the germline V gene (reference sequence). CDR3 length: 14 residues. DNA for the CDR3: TGTGCCAGCAGTTTGAAGGCGGGGGACTATGGCTACACCTTC. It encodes CASSLKAGDYGYTF.

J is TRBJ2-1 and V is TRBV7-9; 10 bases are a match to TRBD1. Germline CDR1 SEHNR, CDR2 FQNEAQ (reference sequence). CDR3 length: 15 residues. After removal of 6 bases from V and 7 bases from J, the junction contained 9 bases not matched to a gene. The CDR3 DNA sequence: TGTGCCAGCAGTCTTGGGACAGGGGTTTTGAATGAGCAGTTCTTC. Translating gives CASSLGTGVLNEQFF.